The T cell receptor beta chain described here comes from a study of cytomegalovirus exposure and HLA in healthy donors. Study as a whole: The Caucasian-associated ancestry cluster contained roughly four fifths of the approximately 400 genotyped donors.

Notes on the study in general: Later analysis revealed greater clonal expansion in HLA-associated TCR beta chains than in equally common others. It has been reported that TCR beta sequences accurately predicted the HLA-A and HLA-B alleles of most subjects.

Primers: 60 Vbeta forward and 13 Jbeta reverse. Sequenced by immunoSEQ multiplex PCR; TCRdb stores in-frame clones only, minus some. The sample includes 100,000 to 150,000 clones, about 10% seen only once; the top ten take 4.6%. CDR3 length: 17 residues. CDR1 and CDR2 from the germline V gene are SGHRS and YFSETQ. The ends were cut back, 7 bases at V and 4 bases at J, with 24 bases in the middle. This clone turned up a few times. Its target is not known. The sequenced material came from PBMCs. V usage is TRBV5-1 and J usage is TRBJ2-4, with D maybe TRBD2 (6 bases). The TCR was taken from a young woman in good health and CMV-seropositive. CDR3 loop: CASRYRLVADPKNIQYF. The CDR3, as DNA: TGCGCCAGCCGTTACCGTTTGGTAGCGGATCCGAAAAACATTCAGTACTTC. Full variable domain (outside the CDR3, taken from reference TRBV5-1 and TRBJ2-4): KAGVTQTPRYLIKTRGQQVTLSCSPISGHRSVSWYQQTPGQGLQFLFEYFSETQRNKGNFPGRFSGRQFSNSRSEMNVSTLELGDSALYLCASRYRLVADPKNIQYFGAGTRLSVL.